The clone carrying this TCR beta chain was detected many times. The sample is drawn from a study of blood T cell repertoires in COVID-19. Study in general: There were acute and convalescent COVID-19 samples, and they came from the United States, Italy and Spain.

Participant-reported clinical history was the basis for cohort assignment. TCRdb's table, derived via immunoSEQ multiplex PCR, lists solely in-frame clones and lacks some. Counted here are around 300,000 clones, about 93% occurring once; the ten biggest clones make up 0.9% to 1.2%. Sequencing was done on a sample of PBMCs or T cells enriched from blood (not recorded which). This TCR was recovered from a woman in her thirties who had recovered from COVID-19.

The CDR3 region has the DNA TGTGCCAGCAGTTACCAGGGGGCAACCACCGGGGAGCTGTTTTTT. Its translation: CASSYQGATTGELFF. The rearrangement uses TRBV6-2 or TRBV6-3 and TRBJ2-2, with 8 bases identical to TRBD1. The germline V gene encodes CDR1 MNHEY and CDR2 SVGEGT. This CDR3 comprises 15 residues. V dropped 2 bases and J dropped 4; count of bases not matched to a gene: 3.